Listed here are 5 T cell receptor beta chains from one sample, sequenced in a study of regulatory T cells in long-lasting Graves disease. As to time point: persistent/refractory GD, antithyroid drugs over 5 years with positive TRAb. From PBMCs, RNA was extracted and then used to make the TCR library. CDR3-region Arm-PCR and iRepertoire HTBI primers produced the TCR beta libraries. Each CDR3 protein gets one entry after TCRdb re-called the multiplex PCR reads with MiXCR. The sample lists around 460,000 distinct CDR3 sequences, about 22% occurring once. This sample comprised peripheral blood mononuclear cells (PBMCs), obtained when the disease was refractory, from a patient treated with antithyroid drugs. The receptors come from a female donor with Graves disease.

Many counts were recorded for this clonotype. The rearrangement joins TRBV29-1 to TRBJ1-2, with D maybe TRBD1 (5 bases). Germline V gene lookup returns CDR1 SQVTM and CDR2 ANQGSEA. Trimming left V 0 bases short and J 3 bases short, with 5 bases between. The CDR3 has 12 amino acids. CDR3: CSVEDRDYGYTF. In DNA form, the CDR3 reads TGCAGCGTTGAAGACAGGGACTATGGCTACACCTTC.

This clonotype showed up many times. The V and J genes are TRBV28 and TRBJ1-5, with a weak D call TRBD1 (5 bases). CDR3 size: 15 residues. From germline, CDR1 is MDHEN and CDR2 SYDVKM. Between the trimmed V and J ends, which lost 4 bases and 2 bases, there was a span of 12 bases. CDR3 sequence: CASSSAGSGNQPQHF. DNA for the CDR3: TGTGCCAGCAGTTCGGCAGGGTCCGGCAATCAGCCCCAGCATTTT.

This clonotype was seen many times. The chain couples TRBV27 to TRBJ2-5; 9 bases are shared with TRBD2. J gave up 5 bases and V 2 bases, and 6 bases lay outside the gene matches. CDR1 and CDR2 from the germline V gene are MNHEY and SMNVEV (reference sequence). This CDR3 region has 15 residues. The CDR3 coding sequence is TGTGCCAGCAGTTTAAGGCGGGAGGGATGGGAGACCCAGTACTTC. Residues: CASSLRREGWETQYF.

This clonotype was observed at least ten times. The V call is TRBV7-3, the J call TRBJ1-6; D gene unclear. The CDR3 has 13 amino acids. The germline V and J ends were trimmed by 2 bases and 6 bases, with 5 bases remaining between them. The germline V gene has CDR1 SGHTA and CDR2 FQGTGA. CDR3 protein: CASSLHSNSPLHF. CDR3 coding DNA: TGTGCCAGCAGCTTACACAGTAATTCACCCCTCCACTTT.

This clonotype was seen at least ten times. V gene TRBV28 combines with J gene TRBJ2-5; 7 positions agree with TRBD1. Germline V gene lookup returns CDR1 MDHEN and CDR2 SYDVKM. The J segment lost 2 bases and the V segment lost 6 bases, leaving 9 bases of the junction unmatched. The CDR3 runs to 15 residues. The DNA for the CDR3 is TGTGCCAGCAGCCTTACGGGACAGCTGCAAGAGACCCAGTACTTC. Translation: CASSLTGQLQETQYF.